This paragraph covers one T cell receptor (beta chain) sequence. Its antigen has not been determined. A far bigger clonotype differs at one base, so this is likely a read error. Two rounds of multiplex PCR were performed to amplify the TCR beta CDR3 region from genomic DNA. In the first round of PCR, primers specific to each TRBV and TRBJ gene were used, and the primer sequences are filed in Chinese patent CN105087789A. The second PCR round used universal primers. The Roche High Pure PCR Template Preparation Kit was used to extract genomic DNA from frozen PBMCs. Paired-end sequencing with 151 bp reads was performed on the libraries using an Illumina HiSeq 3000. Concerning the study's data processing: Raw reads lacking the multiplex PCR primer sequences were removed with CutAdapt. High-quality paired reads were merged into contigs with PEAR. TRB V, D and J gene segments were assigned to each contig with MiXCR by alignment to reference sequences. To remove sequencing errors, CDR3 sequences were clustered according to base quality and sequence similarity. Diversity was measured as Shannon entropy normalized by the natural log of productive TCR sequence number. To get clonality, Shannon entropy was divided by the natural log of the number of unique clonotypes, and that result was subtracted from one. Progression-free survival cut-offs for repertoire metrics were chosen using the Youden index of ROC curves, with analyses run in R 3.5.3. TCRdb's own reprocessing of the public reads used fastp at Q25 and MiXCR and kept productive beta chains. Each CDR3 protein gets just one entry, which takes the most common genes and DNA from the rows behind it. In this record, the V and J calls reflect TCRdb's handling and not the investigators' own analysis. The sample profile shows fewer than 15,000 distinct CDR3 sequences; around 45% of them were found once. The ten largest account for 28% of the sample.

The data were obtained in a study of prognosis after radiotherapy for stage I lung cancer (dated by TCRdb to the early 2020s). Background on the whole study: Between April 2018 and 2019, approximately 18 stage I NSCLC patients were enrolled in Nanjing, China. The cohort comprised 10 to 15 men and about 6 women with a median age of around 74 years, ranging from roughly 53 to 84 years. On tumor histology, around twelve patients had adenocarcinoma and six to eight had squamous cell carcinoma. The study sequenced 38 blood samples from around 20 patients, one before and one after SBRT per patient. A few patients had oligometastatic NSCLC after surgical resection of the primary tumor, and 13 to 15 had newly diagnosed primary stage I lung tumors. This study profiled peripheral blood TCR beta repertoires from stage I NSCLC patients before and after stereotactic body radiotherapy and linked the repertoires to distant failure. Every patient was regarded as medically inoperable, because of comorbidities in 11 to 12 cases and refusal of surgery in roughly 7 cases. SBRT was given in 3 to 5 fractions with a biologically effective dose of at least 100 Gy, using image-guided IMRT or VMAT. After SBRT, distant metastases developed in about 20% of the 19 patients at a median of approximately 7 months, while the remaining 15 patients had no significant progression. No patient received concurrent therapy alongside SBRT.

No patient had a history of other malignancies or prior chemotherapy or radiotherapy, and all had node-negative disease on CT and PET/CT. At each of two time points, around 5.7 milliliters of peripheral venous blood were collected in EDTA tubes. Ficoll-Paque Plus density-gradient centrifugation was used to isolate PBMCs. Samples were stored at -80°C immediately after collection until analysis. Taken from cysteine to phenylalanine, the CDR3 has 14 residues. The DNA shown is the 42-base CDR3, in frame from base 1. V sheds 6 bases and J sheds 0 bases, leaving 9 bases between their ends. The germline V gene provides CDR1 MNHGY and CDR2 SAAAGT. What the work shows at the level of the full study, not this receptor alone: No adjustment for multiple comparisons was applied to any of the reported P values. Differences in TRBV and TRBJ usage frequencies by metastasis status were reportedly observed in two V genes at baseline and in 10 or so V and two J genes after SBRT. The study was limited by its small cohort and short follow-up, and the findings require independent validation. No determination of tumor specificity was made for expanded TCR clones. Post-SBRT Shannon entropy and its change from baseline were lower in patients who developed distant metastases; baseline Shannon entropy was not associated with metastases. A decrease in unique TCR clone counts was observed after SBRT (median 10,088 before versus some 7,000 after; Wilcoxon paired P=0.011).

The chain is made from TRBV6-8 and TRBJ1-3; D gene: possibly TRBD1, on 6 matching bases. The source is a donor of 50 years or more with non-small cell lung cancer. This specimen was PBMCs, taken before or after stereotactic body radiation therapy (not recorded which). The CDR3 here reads CASSGTISGNTIYF. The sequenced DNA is TGTGCCAGCAGCGGGACAATCTCTGGAAACACCATATATTTT.